The 24 T cell receptor beta chains listed next were all sequenced from one sample in a study of monozygotic twins with inflammatory bowel disease. TCRdb derives one entry per CDR3 protein from the 5' RACE reads, leaving out DNA. This repertoire includes about 440,000 distinct CDR3 sequences. Input material: blood. The source is a human donor with ulcerative colitis or Crohn's disease, or a healthy co-twin of an affected twin (not recorded which).

The chain links TRBV11-1 to TRBJ2-3. The CDR3 has 13 amino acids. In germline, CDR1 is SGHAT, CDR2 FQDESV (reference sequence). The CDR3 spells CASTNPFTDTQYF.

The rearrangement links TRBV3-1 to TRBJ1-4. Germline assignment: CDR1 LGHDT and CDR2 YNNKEL (reference sequence). The CDR3 length is 14 residues. The CDR3: CASSHLENTEKLFF.

The rearrangement links TRBV28 to TRBJ1-5; TCRdb selects TRBD1, and the lack of DNA leaves this call unchecked. The CDR3 runs to 15 residues. Germline V gene sequence: CDR1 MDHEN, CDR2 SYDVKM. The CDR3 spells CASSGTGRSNQPQHF.

The chain couples TRBV12-3 or TRBV12-4 to TRBJ2-1; TCRdb proposes TRBD1, but this gene call is untestable without DNA. This CDR3 has 14 residues. The CDR3 reads CASRGQGGMPEQFF.

This chain uses TRBV11-2 with TRBJ2-1. This CDR3 has 16 residues. Germline lookup yields CDR1 SGHAT and CDR2 FQNNGV. The CDR3 loop reads CASSLGFGTAYNEQFF.

The V gene is TRBV2, the J gene TRBJ2-7; TCRdb's D call, TRBD1, is unchecked because there is no DNA. Germline V gene lookup returns CDR1 SNHLY and CDR2 FYNNEI. The CDR3 totals 15 residues. The CDR3 reads CASSDFFPAQGEQYF.

This CDR3 reads CASSPGLAGTYQETQYF. V gene TRBV3-1 combines with J gene TRBJ2-5; TCRdb's D gene call, TRBD2, goes unchecked for lack of DNA. The CDR3 is 17 residues long. Germline CDR1 reads LGHDT; CDR2 reads YNNKEL (reference sequence).

This chain links TRBV5-1 with TRBJ2-2; TCRdb proposes TRBD1, but this gene call is untestable without DNA. Germline V CDR1 and CDR2: SGHRS, YFSETQ. This CDR3 spans 17 amino acids. The chain's CDR3 is CASSPGQALRGTGELFF. The entire variable domain, with the rest obtained from reference TRBV5-1 and TRBJ2-2, is as follows: KAGVTQTPRYLIKTRGQQVTLSCSPISGHRSVSWYQQTPGQGLQFLFEYFSETQRNKGNFPGRFSGRQFSNSRSEMNVSTLELGDSALYLCASSPGQALRGTGELFFGEGSRLTVL.

The chain has TRBV4-1 and TRBJ1-2. This CDR3 contains 14 residues. The germline CDR1 and CDR2 sequences are MGHRA and YSYEKL. The CDR3 sequence: CASSQPEGFYGYTF.

V and J are TRBV2 and TRBJ2-7; the TCRdb call, TRBD1, lacks DNA for checking. This CDR3 has 13 amino acids. In germline, CDR1 is SNHLY, CDR2 FYNNEI. The CDR3 protein is CASRREGVGEQYF.

The gene calls are TRBV20-1 and TRBJ2-3. This CDR3 spans 13 amino acids. Per the germline V gene, CDR1 is DFQATT and CDR2 is SNEGSKA (reference sequence). Here the CDR3 reads CSARSYPTDTQYF.

This chain joins TRBV20-1 and TRBJ1-2; the TRBD1 assignment by TCRdb is unverifiable without DNA. Germline loops: CDR1 DFQATT, CDR2 SNEGSKA (reference sequence). The CDR3 extends over 19 amino acids. CDR3 sequence reads: CSAREYADRGRGSTYGYTF.

This chain joins TRBV12-3 or TRBV12-4 and TRBJ2-5. The length of the CDR3 is 17 residues. The CDR3 sequence: CASSLWAQAVFQGTQYF.

This chain uses TRBV9 with TRBJ2-2. The CDR3 runs 14 residues. CDR1 and CDR2 (germline): SGDLS, YYNGEE. CDR3 amino acids: CASSSALGTGELFF.

The chain combines TRBV5-1 with TRBJ2-2; TCRdb returns TRBD1, unconfirmable since there is no DNA. The V gene's germline CDR1 is SGHRS and CDR2 YFSETQ. This CDR3 has 15 residues. CDR3: CASSFRDINTGELFF.

V usage is TRBV28 and J usage is TRBJ1-4. The CDR3 spans 15 residues. Germline-derived CDR1 and CDR2 are MDHEN and SYDVKM. The CDR3 spells CASKYLGPQVEKLFF.

The chain carries TRBV12-3 or TRBV12-4 and TRBJ1-1; TCRdb selects TRBD1, and the lack of DNA leaves this call unchecked. The CDR3 has 15 amino acids. CDR3: CASSSHRGLNTEAFF.

The V and J genes are TRBV6-1 and TRBJ2-7. CDR1 and CDR2 (germline): MNHNS, SASEGT. The CDR3 totals 15 residues. The CDR3 region is CASSEGPRSTYEQYF.

The rearrangement links TRBV12-3 or TRBV12-4 to TRBJ1-1. The CDR3 sequence is 12 residues long. The CDR3 protein is CASSIQGPGAFF.

The CDR3 here is CASSPTGESTEAFF. This chain connects TRBV12-3 or TRBV12-4 to TRBJ1-1; absent DNA, TCRdb's TRBD1 call cannot be checked. The CDR3 contains 14 residues.

The chain couples TRBV12-3 or TRBV12-4 to TRBJ2-7; with no DNA, the TCRdb D assignment of TRBD1 cannot be verified. This CDR3 contains 14 residues. The CDR3: CASSLTGGIYEQYF.

The V call is TRBV2, the J call TRBJ2-3; TCRdb selects TRBD2, and the lack of DNA leaves this call unchecked. The CDR3 consists of 14 residues. In germline, CDR1 is SNHLY, CDR2 FYNNEI. This CDR3 is CASGGLEGTDTQYF.

CDR3 sequence reads: CASSGTSGSSYNEQFF. The chain recombines TRBV10-2 with TRBJ2-1; the D call from TCRdb, TRBD2, cannot be confirmed without DNA. CDR1 is WSHSY and CDR2 is SAAADI in the germline V gene. This CDR3 comprises 16 residues.

V and J are TRBV6-6 and TRBJ2-7; TCRdb designates TRBD2, a call that cannot be tested without DNA. This CDR3 has 13 residues. Germline V gene sequence: CDR1 MNHNY, CDR2 SVGAGI (reference sequence). The CDR3 spells CASSYTEGYEQYF.